The T cell receptor (beta chain) described here comes from a study of cytomegalovirus exposure and HLA in healthy donors. Study-wide context: Ancestry clustering placed more than 65% of approximately 370 genotyped donors in the Caucasian-associated cluster.

Trimming stripped 5 bases from V and 4 bases from J, with 12 bases between. Germline CDR1 reads GTSNPN; CDR2 reads SVGIG (reference sequence). This CDR3 spans 13 amino acids. Primers included in the PCR were 60 Vbeta and 13 Jbeta primers. Libraries were prepared by immunoSEQ multiplex PCR; TCRdb keeps only in-frame clonotypes and omits some of them. In the table there are 110,000 or so clones, around 70% of which are singletons. Study conclusions and caveats: Among TCR sequences, most were rare, though some public TCRs appeared in many donors. Testing in vitro showed a few CMV-associated chains specific for CMV antigens.

This clone was picked up a small number of times. The antigen is not known. The rearrangement joins TRBV30 to TRBJ1-3; tentative D call: TRBD1 (5 bases). The sample taken for sequencing was PBMCs. The source of this sequence is a woman in her seventies in good health and CMV-seropositive. The CDR3 nucleotides read TGTGCCTGGGCGGGGGTTGGAGGAAACACCATATATTTT. Amino acids: CAWAGVGGNTIYF.